Sequencing of this T cell receptor (beta chain) was carried out in a study of beta chain features in type 1 diabetes. Remarks on this clone: The antigen is not known.

This CDR3 is built from 13 residues. J lost 5 bases, V lost 0 bases, and 2 bases had no gene match. Germline assignment: CDR1 SGHRS and CDR2 YFSETQ. General study points: PCR could preferentially amplify shorter templates, alike in patients and controls.

cDNA synthesis used the whole RNA isolate, giving expressed TCRB sequences. The protocol was immunoSEQ multiplex PCR, while the TCRdb copy is restricted to in-frame clones and leaves out a portion. The sample includes nearly 350,000 clones, less than 9.5% of them seen just once. Specimen: central memory CD4+ T cells from blood. The chain couples TRBV5-1 to TRBJ2-7; 7 bases map to TRBD1. The clonotype originates from a young woman in good health. CDR3 in DNA: TGCGCCAGCAGCTTGGCACAGGGGAACGAGCAGTACTTC. It is translated as CASSLAQGNEQYF.